Given below is one TCR beta chain in context. Healthy Caucasian individuals from Russia aged roughly 6 to 90 served as donors. The data originate from a study of blood T cells in healthy people across ages. Primers used in a second PCR of roughly 6 to 11 cycles were a sample-barcoded 5' primer and a J-beta primer mix. TCRdb used MiXCR to reprocess the 5' RACE reads, holding one entry per CDR3 protein. Found here are over a million distinct CDR3 sequences, about 42% of them singletons; the top ten hold just over 4%. CDR3 length equals 15 residues. Germline V gives CDR1 DFQATT, CDR2 SNEGSKA (reference sequence). Trimming stripped 0 bases from V and 10 bases from J, with 22 bases between.

V gene TRBV20-1 combines with J gene TRBJ2-7, with TRBD2 as a possible D gene (5 bases). The origin of this receptor is a woman under 30 in good health. The specimen was blood. The CDR3: CSARDLGLAEDTQYF. The CDR3 nucleotides read TGCAGTGCTAGAGATCTGGGTCTAGCCGAGGATACCCAGTACTTC.